One and the same sample provided the 9 T cell receptor beta chains below, sequenced in a study of blood T cells in healthy people across ages. With a J-beta primer mix and a sample-barcoded 5' primer, a second PCR ran roughly 6 to 11 cycles. TCRdb itself ran the 5' RACE reads through MiXCR, one entry per CDR3 protein. The sample lists fewer than 900,000 distinct CDR3 sequences; under 40% were seen once. Sequences were obtained from blood. The receptors shown here come from a man aged 18-30 years in good health.

This clonotype came up a few times. The junction shows a germline mismatch at one end, possibly a read error. The chain has TRBV9 and TRBJ1-4; D unresolved. The length of the CDR3 is 13 residues. Germline CDR1 reads SGDLS; CDR2 reads YYNGEE. As DNA, the CDR3 is TGTGCCAGCAGCACCCGGACTAACGAAAAACTGTTTTTT. Its translation: CASSTRTNEKLFF.

This clonotype was found a few times. This chain connects TRBV20-1 to TRBJ1-2; no reliable D call. The V and J ends lost 0 bases and 8 bases respectively, with 16 bases between them. Per germline, CDR1 DFQATT and CDR2 SNEGSKA (reference sequence). The CDR3 length is 14 residues. The CDR3 nucleotides read TGCAGTGCTAGAGATTCGGCAGAAATCTGGGGCTACACCTTC. Residues: CSARDSAEIWGYTF.

The chain recombines TRBV5-1 with TRBJ2-2, with 7 bases identical to TRBD1. Trimming removed 5 bases from V and 2 bases from J; junction bases left unmatched: 9. CDR3 size: 16 residues. Germline CDR1 SGHRS, CDR2 YFSETQ. CDR3 nucleotides: TGCGCCAGCAGTTTAGGTCGACAGGGTAACACCGGGGAGCTGTTTTTT. Amino acids: CASSLGRQGNTGELFF.

This clonotype has a handful of counts. The chain uses TRBV2 and TRBJ2-3, with TRBD2 matching 12 bases. Germline V gene sequence: CDR1 SNHLY, CDR2 FYNNEI. The CDR3 is made up of 19 amino acids. With V trimmed by 3 bases and J by 1 base, 11 bases remained unmatched. CDR3 nucleotides: TGTGCCAGCAGTGACAGGGGGCGCAGACTAGCGGGAGGCACAGATACGCAGTATTTT. Encoded protein: CASSDRGRRLAGGTDTQYF.

The V gene is TRBV2, the J gene TRBJ1-5; 12 nucleotides align to TRBD1. This CDR3 comprises 16 residues. V dropped 11 bases and J dropped 3; count of bases not matched to a gene: 11. Germline lookup yields CDR1 SNHLY and CDR2 FYNNEI. The CDR3 loop reads CASSGTGGLINQPQHF. The CDR3 DNA follows: TGTGCCTCTTCGGGGACAGGGGGCTTAATCAATCAGCCCCAGCATTTT.

The chain recombines TRBV20-1 with TRBJ1-1; D unclear. The V end lost 1 base, the J end lost 7 bases, and 4 bases lay between the germline ends. Germline V gene sequence: CDR1 DFQATT, CDR2 SNEGSKA (reference sequence). The CDR3 runs 10 residues. CDR3 nucleotide sequence: TGCAGTGCTAGAGGGGGTGAAGCTTTCTTT. As protein: CSARGGEAFF.

A remark on this clonotype: The junction departs from the called germline gene at one end, perhaps through a read error. The CDR3 DNA reads TGCGCCGGCAGCCAAGTTCAGCAGGCAGGTCAGCCCCAGCATTTT. This gives the protein CAGSQVQQAGQPQHF. The chain recombines TRBV4-1 with TRBJ1-5; D not certain. The CDR3 is 15 residues long. Germline V gene lookup returns CDR1 MGHRA and CDR2 YSYEKL.

This clonotype was picked up a small number of times. CDR3 residues: CASTLGWTGGDTQYF. The CDR3 nucleotides read TGCGCCAGCACGCTAGGGTGGACCGGAGGAGATACGCAGTATTTT. The chain couples TRBV5-1 to TRBJ2-3; possibly TRBD2 for D (5 bases). This CDR3 is 15 amino acids long. Per the germline V gene, CDR1 is SGHRS and CDR2 is YFSETQ. Trimming took off 6 bases at V and 5 bases at J, with 19 bases between the two ends. The variable domain in full, completed from reference TRBV5-1 and TRBJ2-3, reads KAGVTQTPRYLIKTRGQQVTLSCSPISGHRSVSWYQQTPGQGLQFLFEYFSETQRNKGNFPGRFSGRQFSNSRSEMNVSTLELGDSALYLCASTLGWTGGDTQYFGPGTRLTVL.

This clonotype has at least ten counts. The chain carries TRBV27 and TRBJ2-1; D remains unclear. The CDR3 contains 12 residues. V lost 6 bases and J lost 6, with 9 bases in between. Looked up from germline, CDR1 is MNHEY and CDR2 is SMNVEV (reference sequence). The CDR3 region has the DNA TGTGCCAGCAGGGGCCTCCTCAATGAGCAGTTCTTC. It codes for CASRGLLNEQFF.